The following is a T cell receptor beta chain sequence with its context. This sample is drawn from a study of T cell responses to AZD1222 COVID-19 vaccine. CDR1 is LNHDA and CDR2 is SQIVND in the germline V gene (reference sequence). This CDR3 region has 16 residues. V was clipped by 1 base and J by 2 bases, with 9 bases between them. Profiling relied on immunoSEQ multiplex PCR, and the TCRdb table lists in-frame clones only, not all of them. The sample yields some 170,000 clones, 85% to 90% seen once. The sample here was peripheral blood, taken on day 0 of AZD1222 vaccination. The TCR was taken from an adult in good health. The chain couples TRBV19 to TRBJ2-6; no clear D gene. Here the CDR3 DNA reads TGTGCCAGTAGTATAGCACGATTCCCTGGGGCCAACGTCCTGACTTTC. Translated: CASSIARFPGANVLTF.